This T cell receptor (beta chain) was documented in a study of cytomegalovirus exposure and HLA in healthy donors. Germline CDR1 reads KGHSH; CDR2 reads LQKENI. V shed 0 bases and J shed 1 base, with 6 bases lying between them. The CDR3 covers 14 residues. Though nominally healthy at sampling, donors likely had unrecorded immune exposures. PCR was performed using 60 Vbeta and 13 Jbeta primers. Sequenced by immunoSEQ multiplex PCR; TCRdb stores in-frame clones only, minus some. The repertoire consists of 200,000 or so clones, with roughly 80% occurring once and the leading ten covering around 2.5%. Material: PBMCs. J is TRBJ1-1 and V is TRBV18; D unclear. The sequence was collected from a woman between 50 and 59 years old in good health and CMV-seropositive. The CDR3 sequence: CASSPPTTNTEAFF. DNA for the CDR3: TGTGCCAGCTCACCACCAACAACGAACACTGAAGCTTTCTTT.